Only a few counts were recorded for the clone carrying this TCR beta chain. The V and J ends lost 4 bases and 2 bases, in that order; junction bases with no gene match: 13. The CDR3 length is 18 residues. The germline CDR1 and CDR2 sequences are LGHNA and YNFKEQ. Sequenced patients had shown CD8+CD57+ cell expansion by flow cytometry. The sample is drawn from a study of CD8+CD57+ T cells in acquired aplastic anemia. The template used for profiling TCR beta VDJ and CDR3 was genomic DNA. TCRdb processed the reads anew with MiXCR; each CDR3 protein has one entry. The sample holds some 200,000 distinct CDR3 sequences, roughly half seen once.

This rearrangement joins TRBV4-2 to TRBJ2-5; 10 positions agree with TRBD2. The sequence derives from a human donor with aplastic anemia. Input material: sorted CD4+, CD8+, or CD8+CD57+ T cells (not recorded which) from PBMCs. The CDR3 loop reads CASSLLRGPSGGQETQYF. In DNA, the CDR3 is TGTGCCAGCAGCCTTTTAAGAGGGCCTAGCGGGGGACAAGAGACCCAGTACTTC.